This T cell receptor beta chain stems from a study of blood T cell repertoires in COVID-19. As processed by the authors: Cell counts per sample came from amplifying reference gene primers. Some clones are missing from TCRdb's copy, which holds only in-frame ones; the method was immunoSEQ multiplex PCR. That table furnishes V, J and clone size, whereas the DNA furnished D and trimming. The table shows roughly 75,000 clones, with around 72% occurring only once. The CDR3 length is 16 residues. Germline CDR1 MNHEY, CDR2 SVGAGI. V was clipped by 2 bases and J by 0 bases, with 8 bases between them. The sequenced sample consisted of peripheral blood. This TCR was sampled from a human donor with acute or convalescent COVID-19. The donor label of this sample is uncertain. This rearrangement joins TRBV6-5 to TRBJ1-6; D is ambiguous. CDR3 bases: TGTGCCAGCAGTTACCGAGCGAGCTCCTATAATTCACCCCTCCACTTT. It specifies CASSYRASSYNSPLHF.